This T cell receptor (beta chain) was recorded in a study of beta chain features in type 1 diabetes. This clone was detected only a few times. The germline V gene has CDR1 SNHLY and CDR2 FYNNEI. The CDR3 contains 15 residues. V was shortened by 1 base and J by 5 bases, with 14 bases between the two germline ends. Reverse transcription of all isolated RNA meant that expressed TCRB transcripts were sequenced. Assay: immunoSEQ multiplex PCR; the TCRdb copy retains only in-frame clones and omits some. The sample lists about 140,000 clones; around a tenth were seen once. The source of this sequence is a woman aged 40 to 50 in good health. This chain links TRBV2 with TRBJ1-1; weak D call: TRBD1 (5 bases). Sequencing was performed on central memory CD4+ T cells from blood. CDR3 sequence: CASSEDWGVETEAFF. The DNA of the CDR3 is TGTGCCAGCAGTGAAGACTGGGGGGTTGAAACTGAAGCTTTCTTT.